The rows below give T cell receptor beta chains drawn from one sample of a study of long-term antiretroviral therapy in people with HIV. This table comes from immunoSEQ multiplex PCR, and its TCRdb copy is limited to in-frame clones, with some not included. The sample has approximately 26,000 clones, roughly 85% seen once. The input for sequencing was unsorted PBMCs, taken 2.3 years after starting antiretroviral therapy. Source of these receptors: a man aged 35-49 years with HIV. Both conserved end residues are part of each CDR3. The D gene is left open where the match is weak. Size tells how often a clone was seen (once, few, many) or the class of an expanded clone, and some rows leave it out.

d_gene | abundance | v_gene | CDR3aa
- | - | TRBV5-1 | CASRWEDPYEQYF
TRBD1 | - | TRBV15 | CATSSLGGQGAIYGYTF
- | - | TRBV5-1 | CASSQETAYNEQFF
TRBD1 | few | TRBV7-9 | CASSLAGQGPNYGYTF
- | - | TRBV19 | CASSIAPVPERSKNIQYF
- | once | TRBV13 | CASSFFLAEGGTDTQYF
TRBD2 | - | TRBV6-6 | CASSYAAGKYQETQYF
- | - | TRBV2 | CASLSRGGSYEQYF
- | - | TRBV5-1 | CASSSGGLEAFF
TRBD1 | - | TRBV6-1 | CASSERRGQERPGGNQPQHF
- | - | TRBV30 | CAWSVLSRGNEQFF
- | - | TRBV10-3 | CAINTGTQRNEQFF
- | - | TRBV11-2 | CASSFGRSGANVLTF
- | once | TRBV11-2 | CASSLGHPYEQYF
- | - | TRBV5-6 | CASSPEAGYYGYTF
TRBD1 | - | TRBV19 | CASSTGTVNTGELFF
TRBD1 | - | TRBV7-8 | CASSLGQINTEAFF
- | - | TRBV19 | CASNPISDYSNQPQHF
- | once | TRBV4-1 | CASSQETPGTGNTIYF
- | - | TRBV19 | CASRVRREKMNTEAFF
TRBD1 | few | TRBV19 | CASSMGQGAYEQYF
- | - | TRBV11-3 | CASSLELVENSNQPQHF
- | - | TRBV7-2 | CASSYLDGNEQFF
TRBD1 | once | TRBV6-5 | CASGTGAGNTIYF
TRBD1 | - | TRBV11-3 | CASSLGATGEGETQYF
- | - | TRBV7-3 | CASSLFGQQETQYF
- | - | TRBV21-1 | CASSEGQGGDTGELFF
- | - | TRBV7-9 | CASSLNFAGTDTQYF
- | - | TRBV5-1 | CASSLDLRLGGTQYF
- | - | TRBV9 | CASSGDITRGTEAFF